These T cell receptor beta chains were read from a single sample in a study of blood T cell repertoires in COVID-19. Assay used: immunoSEQ multiplex PCR; TCRdb lists only in-frame clones, some missing. Among tens of thousands of clones, 70% to 90% were seen once, and the ten largest hold about 3.4%. The specimen was peripheral blood. The receptors stem from a woman between 45 and 65 years old with COVID-19, enrolled during active disease. CDR3s include the opening cysteine and the closing phenylalanine or tryptophan. The order of the fields is D gene, J gene, clone size, V gene, CDR3 DNA, CDR3 protein. D genes are given only for firm matches. The size entry is marked missing in some rows and otherwise reads once, few, many or a size class.

>.|TRBJ2-5|.|TRBV6-4
TGTGCCAGCAGTCCCCGATCAACTAGTCGGAGAGAGACCCAGTACTTC
CASSPRSTSRRETQYF
>TRBD1|TRBJ2-7|.|TRBV28
TGTGCCAGCAGGGATACAGGGGCCCTTTACGAGCAGTACTTC
CASRDTGALYEQYF
>TRBD2|TRBJ2-3|.|TRBV29-1
TGCAGCGCCGGGGGGGGGAAAGATACGCAGTATTTT
CSAGGGKDTQYF
>TRBD1|TRBJ1-1|once|TRBV20-1
TGCAGTGCTAGTTTGCCCAGGGGGTCGATGAACACTGAAGCTTTCTTT
CSASLPRGSMNTEAFF
>TRBD1|TRBJ2-3|.|TRBV10-3
TGTGCCATCAGCCAGGACAGGGGGCGGACAGATACGCAGTATTTT
CAISQDRGRTDTQYF
>TRBD2|TRBJ2-3|.|TRBV4-1
TGCGCCAGCAGCCAAGGTCTAGCGGGACGGTCTGGCACAGATACGCAGTATTTT
CASSQGLAGRSGTDTQYF
>TRBD1|TRBJ2-5|.|TRBV24-1
TGTGCCACCAGTGCCCCCGGCACAGGGGGCATCGGTAGGGAGACCCAGTACTTC
CATSAPGTGGIGRETQYF
>TRBD2|TRBJ2-4|.|TRBV2
TGTGCCAGCAGGTCGACTAGCTGGGGCAAAAACATTCAGTACTTC
CASRSTSWGKNIQYF
>TRBD2|TRBJ2-3|.|TRBV20-1
TGCAGTGCTAGTACAAGCCTAGCGGGACTCACAGATACGCAGTATTTT
CSASTSLAGLTDTQYF
>.|TRBJ1-5|.|TRBV4-3
TGCGCCAGCAGCCAAGACTCCGGGGTGTCCCAGCCCCAGCATTTT
CASSQDSGVSQPQHF
>TRBD1|TRBJ1-5|.|TRBV19
TGTGCCAGTAGTCTAAACAGGGGGGGTCAGCCCCAGCATTTT
CASSLNRGGQPQHF
>.|TRBJ1-5|.|TRBV19
TGTGCCAGTAGTATTCCTAGGGGCATGAGCAATCAGCCCCAGCATTTT
CASSIPRGMSNQPQHF
>TRBD2|TRBJ2-2|.|TRBV4-2
TGTGCCAGCAGCCAAGATCGGCTAGCGGGATCGGGAGCCGGGGAGCTGTTTTTT
CASSQDRLAGSGAGELFF
>TRBD2|TRBJ2-5|once|TRBV9
TGTGCCAGCAGCACGGGACTAGCGGGAGGTGTAGAGACCCAGTACTTC
CASSTGLAGGVETQYF
>TRBD2|TRBJ2-3|.|TRBV7-2
TGTGCCAGCAGCTTAAGCGGGAGCAACACAGATACGCAGTATTTT
CASSLSGSNTDTQYF
>.|TRBJ2-3|.|TRBV3-1/TRBV3-2
TGTGCCAGCAGCCCCTCTGGGCCCCATACGCAGTATTTT
CASSPSGPHTQYF
>TRBD2|TRBJ2-7|.|TRBV28
TGTGCCAGCAGTTTACGGCCTAGCGGGAGTTTTAGCTACGAGCAGTACTTC
CASSLRPSGSFSYEQYF
>TRBD2|TRBJ2-1|once|TRBV19
TGTGCCAGTAGTGATTCGTTACCGGGACTAGCGGGAGGTCCATACAATGAGCAGTTCTTC
CASSDSLPGLAGGPYNEQFF
>TRBD1|TRBJ2-2|.|TRBV28
TGTGCCAGCAGGAACCAAGGACAGGTCATTGACACCGGGGAGCTGTTTTTT
CASRNQGQVIDTGELFF